The 25 T cell receptor beta chains reported below all come from one sample, sequenced in a study of T cell repertoires in cytomegalovirus infection. TCRdb called the reads again in MiXCR, with one record for every CDR3 protein. This table has around 900,000 distinct CDR3 sequences, less than 35% appearing once. Their recognized antigens are unknown. The material sequenced was cultured CD8+ T cells from PBMCs, taken from culture after CMV antigen stimulation. Receptor source: a human donor in good health (CMV status not recorded). Some clones in this sample may be carry-over from other donors' samples.

This clonotype was found a few times. The V call is TRBV5-1, the J call TRBJ2-7; D gene unclear. Looked up from germline, CDR1 is SGHRS and CDR2 is YFSETQ. The CDR3 contains 14 residues. Trimming removed 1 base at V and 0 bases at J, with 8 bases between. The CDR3 DNA reads TGCGCCAGCAGCTTGAAACCGAGCTCCTACGAGCAGTACGTC. It encodes CASSLKPSSYEQYV.

The V gene is TRBV2, the J gene TRBJ1-1; D call uncertain. The CDR3 has 11 residues. V was clipped by 2 bases and J by 6 bases, with 4 bases between them. In germline, CDR1 is SNHLY, CDR2 FYNNEI. In DNA form, the CDR3 reads TGTGCCAGCAGTGAAAGTCCTGAAGCTTTCTTT. It translates to CASSESPEAFF.

With regard to this clonotype: This clone may be a read error of a much larger clone one base away. The chain recombines TRBV7-6 with TRBJ2-5; 10 bases match TRBD1. This CDR3 has 15 amino acids. CDR1 and CDR2 (germline): SGHVS, FNYEAQ. CDR3 protein: CASSPRDRGWETQCF. The CDR3 nucleotides are TGTGCCAGCAGCCCCAGGGACAGGGGCTGGGAGACCCAGTGCTTC.

This chain uses TRBV2 with TRBJ2-7; no clear D gene. Germline assignment: CDR1 SNHLY and CDR2 FYNNEI. The CDR3 is 14 amino acids. The V end lost 7 bases, the J end lost 0 bases, and 13 bases lay between the germline ends. CDR3 DNA sequence: TGTGCCAGCACCACCGGGCCAAACTCCTACGAGCAGTACTTC. Amino acids: CASTTGPNSYEQYF.

There are a few counts of this clonotype. V and J are TRBV15 and TRBJ1-2; a weak D match, TRBD1 (5 bases). Between the trimmed V and J ends, which lost 0 bases and 4 bases, there was a span of 9 bases. The germline gives CDR1 LNHNV, CDR2 YYDKDF (reference sequence). This CDR3 has 14 residues. CDR3 sequence: CATSRDRDSYGYTF. CDR3 bases: TGTGCCACCAGCAGAGATCGAGACAGCTATGGCTACACCTTC.

The CDR3 region has the DNA TGTGCCTGCATCCCCAGTCTCCTAATAGAGGAAAAACTGTTTTTT. Protein sequence: CACIPSLLIEEKLFF. This chain links TRBV30 with TRBJ1-4; D gene uncertain. Trimming left V 6 bases short and J 8 bases short, with 22 bases between. Germline lookup yields CDR1 GTSNPN and CDR2 SVGIG (reference sequence). The CDR3 extends over 15 amino acids.

This clonotype came up a few times. The chain joins TRBV6-5 to TRBJ1-1; no reliable D call. The V end was cut by 5 bases, the J end by 11 bases, with 24 bases between. CDR1 MNHEY and CDR2 SVGAGI come from the germline V gene. This CDR3 has 15 amino acids. The CDR3 loop reads CASSPGPTSLGPAFF. As DNA, the CDR3 is TGTGCCAGCAGTCCTGGTCCTACAAGCCTCGGGCCGGCTTTCTTT.

The chain carries TRBV20-1 and TRBJ2-7; D not certain. The germline V gene has CDR1 DFQATT and CDR2 SNEGSKA (reference sequence). V was pared by 3 bases and J by 1 base, with 7 bases between. The CDR3 runs to 12 residues. The CDR3 protein is CSARDKSYEQYF. DNA for the CDR3: TGCAGTGCTAGGGATAAGTCCTACGAGCAGTACTTC.

The chain uses TRBV6-2 or TRBV6-3 and TRBJ2-5; D not certain. This CDR3 has 15 amino acids. The germline V gene has CDR1 MNHEY and CDR2 SVGEGT. Between the trimmed V and J ends, which lost 1 base and 1 base, there was a span of 10 bases. This CDR3 is CASSYYDGFQETQYF. The CDR3 nucleotides read TGTGCCAGCAGTTACTACGACGGATTCCAAGAGACCCAGTACTTC.

This clonotype was counted ten times or more. The chain recombines TRBV6-1 with TRBJ2-7; either TRBD1 or TRBD2 may fit D (5 bases each). This CDR3 is 15 amino acids long. Looked up from germline, CDR1 is MNHNS and CDR2 is SASEGT. With 8 bases removed from V and 4 bases from J, the gap between germline ends came to 21 bases. The CDR3 sequence: CASRLGGTGAYEQYF. In DNA form, the CDR3 reads TGTGCCAGCCGCCTTGGGGGAACAGGCGCTTACGAGCAGTACTTC.

The rearrangement joins TRBV2 to TRBJ2-1; TRBD2 matches at 7 bases. The V gene end was trimmed by 7 bases and the J gene end by 2 bases; junction bases not matched to a gene: 2. The CDR3 consists of 13 residues. CDR1 is SNHLY and CDR2 is FYNNEI in the germline V gene. The CDR3 region is CASNGLAYNEQFF. The CDR3 coding sequence is TGTGCCAGCAATGGACTAGCCTACAATGAGCAGTTCTTC. Full variable domain (missing parts from reference TRBV2 and TRBJ2-1): EPEVTQTPSHQVTQMGQEVILRCVPISNHLYFYWYRQILGQKVEFLVSFYNNEISEKSEIFDDQFSVERPDGSNFTLKIRSTKLEDSAMYFCASNGLAYNEQFFGPGTRLTVL.

The J gene is TRBJ2-3, the V gene TRBV27; a possible D gene is TRBD2 (5 bases). Trimming removed 1 base at V and 4 bases at J, with 12 bases between. This CDR3 is built from 15 residues. Germline CDR1 MNHEY, CDR2 SMNVEV (reference sequence). The DNA for the CDR3 is TGTGCCAGCAGTTTATATCGGAGCGGACCAGATACGCAGTATTTT. It translates to CASSLYRSGPDTQYF.

Ten or more counts support this clonotype. The chain recombines TRBV7-6 with TRBJ1-3; D ambiguous. The CDR3 sequence is 20 residues long. Germline CDR1 is SGHVS and CDR2 is FNYEAQ. V lost 1 base and J lost 0, with 22 bases in between. CDR3: CASSLGRYVAAALSGNTIYF. The CDR3 DNA reads TGTGCCAGCAGCTTAGGTCGGTATGTAGCAGCAGCCCTCTCTGGAAACACCATATATTTT.

This clonotype was seen a few times. The CDR3 DNA sequence: TGTGCTAGTGGTTTCTACCCCTTCGACAGGGACCATGGCTACACCTTC. Amino acid sequence: CASGFYPFDRDHGYTF. The chain has TRBV12-5 and TRBJ1-2; 7 nucleotides match TRBD1. V trimming: 3 bases; J trimming: 6 bases; junction bases outside the gene matches: 13. The CDR3 contains 16 residues. Looked up from germline, CDR1 is LGHNT and CDR2 is FRNRAP.

This clonotype was picked up one time. The J gene is TRBJ2-5, the V gene TRBV2; D is uncertain. CDR3 length: 13 residues. The germline gives CDR1 SNHLY, CDR2 FYNNEI. V was shortened by 11 bases and J by 0 bases, with 13 bases between the two germline ends. The chain's CDR3 is CAVMDGHQETQYF. For the CDR3, the DNA is TGTGCCGTAATGGACGGACACCAAGAGACCCAGTACTTC.

The chain couples TRBV7-3 to TRBJ1-1, with TRBD1 matching 7 bases. This CDR3 spans 19 amino acids. CDR1 is SGHTA, CDR2 FQGTGA, per germline. V gave up 2 bases and J gave up 3 bases; unmatched junction bases: 18. The CDR3 loop reads CASSLYGAWAEGGDTEAFF. The CDR3 coding sequence is TGTGCCAGCAGCTTATATGGGGCGTGGGCCGAAGGGGGCGACACTGAAGCTTTCTTT.

The chain uses TRBV6-5 and TRBJ2-2; tentative D call: TRBD1 (6 bases). The CDR3 is 16 amino acids. Germline V gene lookup returns CDR1 MNHEY and CDR2 SVGAGI. V was pared by 4 bases and J by 9 bases, with 21 bases between. CDR3 nucleotide sequence: TGTGCCAGCAGTTCAACCACCGGGACACGGTCTAGGGAGCTGTTTTTT. Its protein product is CASSSTTGTRSRELFF.

A few counts support this clonotype. This chain joins TRBV12-3 or TRBV12-4 and TRBJ2-4, with 7 bases fitting TRBD1. The CDR3 totals 13 residues. V gave up 4 bases and J gave up 4 bases; unmatched junction bases: 1. CDR3 DNA sequence: TGTGCCAGCAGTTCGGGACAGAAAAACATTCAGTACTTC. Residues: CASSSGQKNIQYF.

The chain recombines TRBV5-5 with TRBJ2-3, with D uncertain. This CDR3 is 15 amino acids long. Per germline, CDR1 SGHKS and CDR2 YYEKEE (reference sequence). Trimming pared 4 bases from V and 2 bases from J, leaving 14 bases between. The CDR3 DNA follows: TGTGCCAGCAGCCCCGACGGCGCTTACACAGATACGCAGTATTTT. Translating gives CASSPDGAYTDTQYF.

In this sample, this clonotype turned up a few times. V is TRBV7-6 and J is TRBJ1-1; tentative D call: TRBD1 (6 bases). V shed 6 bases and J shed 6 bases, with 20 bases lying between them. CDR3 size: 15 residues. CDR1 and CDR2 from the germline V gene are SGHVS and FNYEAQ. This CDR3 is CASRKLSNRDSEAFF. CDR3 in DNA: TGTGCCAGCAGAAAGCTTAGTAACAGGGACTCTGAAGCTTTCTTT. The full variable domain, its missing parts supplied by reference TRBV7-6 and TRBJ1-1, is GAGVSQSPRYKVTKRGQDVALRCDPISGHVSLYWYRQALGQGPEFLTYFNYEAQQDKSGLPNDRFSAERPEGSISTLTIQRTEQRDSAMYRCASRKLSNRDSEAFFGQGTRLTVV.

V and J are TRBV19 and TRBJ1-2, with 8 nucleotides matching TRBD1. Unmatched junction bases numbered 3, after V lost 9 bases and J lost 3 bases. Germline loops: CDR1 LNHDA, CDR2 SQIVND (reference sequence). The CDR3 sequence is 12 residues long. CDR3 protein: CARMGQDYGYTF. In nucleotides, the CDR3 is TGTGCCAGAATGGGACAGGACTATGGCTACACCTTC.

The rearrangement joins TRBV6-2 or TRBV6-3 to TRBJ2-1; a weak D match, TRBD1 (5 bases). The V gene lost 6 bases and the J gene lost 4 bases, with 16 bases spanning the gap. The CDR3 totals 15 residues. The V gene's germline CDR1 is MNHEY and CDR2 SVGEGT. The CDR3 spells CASRYDSYPYNEQFF. CDR3 DNA sequence: TGTGCCAGCAGATACGACAGCTATCCGTACAATGAGCAGTTCTTC.

In this sample, this clonotype turned up a few times. V usage is TRBV7-9 and J usage is TRBJ2-3; 11 positions match TRBD2. Germline loops: CDR1 SEHNR, CDR2 FQNEAQ (reference sequence). The CDR3 extends over 17 amino acids. The trim removed 6 bases at V and 2 bases at J, leaving 10 bases unmatched. The CDR3 is CASSPPIAGGNTDTQYF. CDR3 coding DNA: TGTGCCAGCAGTCCTCCAATAGCGGGGGGGAACACAGATACGCAGTATTTT. Drawing the rest from reference TRBV7-9 and TRBJ2-3, the complete variable domain is DTGVSQNPRHKITKRGQNVTFRCDPISEHNRLYWYRQTLGQGPEFLTYFQNEAQLEKSRLLSDRFSAERPKGSFSTLEIQRTEQGDSAMYLCASSPPIAGGNTDTQYFGPGTRLTVL.

This clonotype was seen at least ten times. The rearrangement links TRBV12-3 or TRBV12-4 to TRBJ1-2; tentative D call: TRBD1 (6 bases). V was pared by 4 bases and J by 0 bases, with 12 bases between. The CDR3 is 15 amino acids. This chain's CDR3 is CASSSPDRANYGYTF. CDR3 sequence (DNA): TGTGCCAGCAGTTCTCCGGACAGAGCTAACTATGGCTACACCTTC.

J is TRBJ2-5 and V is TRBV12-3 or TRBV12-4, with 8 bases fitting TRBD1. V lost 6 bases, J lost 2 bases, and 8 bases stayed unmatched. The CDR3 has 15 amino acids. CDR3 DNA: TGTGCCAGCAGCACCTCTGACAGGGGACAAGAGACCCAGTACTTC. As protein: CASSTSDRGQETQYF.